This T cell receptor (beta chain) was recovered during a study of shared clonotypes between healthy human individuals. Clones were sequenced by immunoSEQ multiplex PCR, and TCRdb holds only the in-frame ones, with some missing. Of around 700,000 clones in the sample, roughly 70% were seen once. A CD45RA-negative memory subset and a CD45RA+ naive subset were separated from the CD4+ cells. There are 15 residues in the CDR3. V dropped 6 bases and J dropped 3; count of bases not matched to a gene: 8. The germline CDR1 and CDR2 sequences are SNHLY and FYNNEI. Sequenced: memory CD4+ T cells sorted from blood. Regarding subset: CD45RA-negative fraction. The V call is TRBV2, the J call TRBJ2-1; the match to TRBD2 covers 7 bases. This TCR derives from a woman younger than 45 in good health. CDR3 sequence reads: CASRDREGLYNEQFF. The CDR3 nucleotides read TGTGCCAGCAGAGATAGGGAGGGCCTCTACAATGAGCAGTTCTTC.